This TCR beta chain derives from a study of shared T cell receptors in the human thymus. The germline V gene encodes CDR1 SNHLY and CDR2 FYNNEI. The CDR3 spans 13 residues. Using immunoSEQ multiplex PCR, the repertoire was profiled, and TCRdb retains in-frame clones only, with some absent. The data hold 550,000 to 800,000 clones, with 80% to 90% observed a single time. The data also belong to a second study, concerning human thymus T cells. This second study notes: Corrective heart surgery yielded the resections from which the thymus tissue came.

The TCR was taken from a girl under three years old with a congenital heart defect. Sequenced: thymocytes. The V gene is TRBV2, the J gene TRBJ2-5; D call uncertain. TRBJ2-7 explains the end of the DNA better; the J call may be wrong. The DNA for the CDR3 is TGTGCCAGCAGGAGCCCGCGAGGCTACGAGCAGTACTTC. It yields the protein CASRSPRGYEQYF.